The rows below give T cell receptor beta chains drawn from one sample of a study of blood T cell repertoires in COVID-19. Using immunoSEQ multiplex PCR, the repertoire was profiled, and TCRdb retains in-frame clones only, with some absent. The table has approximately 70,000 clones, around 90% seen once. Specimen: peripheral blood. The source is a woman between 45 and 65 years old with COVID-19, enrolled during active disease. The CDR3 runs from the conserved cysteine through the conserved F or W. The order of the fields is D gene, V gene, J gene, clone size, CDR3 protein, CDR3 DNA. D genes are given only for firm matches. Clone size appears in some rows only: once, few, many, or a class for an expanded clone.

>.|TRBV28|TRBJ2-1|.
CASSWVRDEQFF
TGTGCCAGCAGTTGGGTGCGGGATGAGCAGTTCTTC
>.|TRBV28|TRBJ1-1|once
CASSLTVSEAFF
TGTGCCAGCAGTTTGACAGTTAGTGAAGCTTTCTTT
>TRBD1|TRBV5-4|TRBJ1-2|.
CASSAVNRGGYTF
TGTGCCAGCAGCGCGGTTAACAGGGGTGGCTACACCTTC
>TRBD1|TRBV14|TRBJ1-5|once
CASSQDIGRGRQSNQPQHF
TGTGCCAGCAGCCAAGATATCGGGAGGGGGCGCCAGAGCAATCAGCCCCAGCATTTT
>.|TRBV9|TRBJ2-3|once
CASSVVHSPDTQYF
TGTGCCAGCAGCGTAGTCCACAGCCCAGATACGCAGTATTTT
>TRBD2|TRBV4-2|TRBJ2-2|.
CASSQGLAGAIGELFF
TGTGCCAGCAGCCAGGGGCTAGCGGGAGCGATCGGGGAGCTGTTTTTT
>TRBD1|TRBV28|TRBJ1-6|.
CASSLRTGWNSPLHF
TGTGCCAGCAGTCTCCGGACAGGGTGGAATTCACCCCTCCACTTT
>TRBD1|TRBV7-2|TRBJ2-1|.
CASSLRDRAYNEQFF
TGTGCCAGCAGCTTAAGGGACAGGGCCTACAATGAGCAGTTCTTC
>TRBD1|TRBV25-1|TRBJ1-2|once
CASTPGQGAYGYTF
TGTGCCAGCACCCCGGGACAGGGGGCCTATGGCTACACCTTC
>TRBD1|TRBV27|TRBJ2-7|.
CASSYTGTGLYEQYF
TGTGCCAGCAGTTATACCGGGACAGGGCTCTACGAGCAGTACTTC
>TRBD2|TRBV7-3|TRBJ2-1|.
CASSLGLAVYNEQFF
TGTGCCAGCAGCTTAGGTCTAGCGGTTTACAATGAGCAGTTCTTC
>.|TRBV5-8|TRBJ2-3|.
CASSLVRLSTDTQYF
TGTGCCAGCAGCTTGGTGAGACTCAGCACAGATACGCAGTATTTT
>TRBD2|TRBV6-6|TRBJ2-3|.
CASSYSPSGSTDTQYF
TGTGCCAGCAGTTACTCTCCTAGCGGATCCACAGATACGCAGTATTTT
>.|TRBV4-1|TRBJ1-1|once
CASSLTGNTEAFF
TGCGCCAGCAGCCTTACAGGGAACACTGAAGCTTTCTTT